Below, one T cell receptor beta chain is given with its context. As yet, its antigen is unknown. These data are taken from a study of cytomegalovirus exposure and HLA in healthy donors. Study-level points and caveats: Immune exposure information available was restricted to CMV serostatus.

PCR used 60 Vbeta primers and 13 Jbeta primers. Using immunoSEQ multiplex PCR, the repertoire was profiled, and TCRdb retains in-frame clones only, with some absent. The sample shows roughly 150,000 clones, 70% to 80% of them seen only once. Germline V gene data show CDR1 as MNHEY and CDR2 as SVGAGI. Trimming cost V 6 bases and J 5 bases; bases outside gene matches: 5. This CDR3 has 15 amino acids. All donors participated as healthy donors of bone marrow. Despite likely unrecorded immune exposures, the donors were nominally healthy at the time of sampling. The chain links TRBV6-5 to TRBJ1-6, with 9 bases lining up with TRBD1. Material for sequencing was PBMCs. The sequence came from a man aged 30 to 45 in good health and CMV-seronegative. The CDR3 nucleotides are TGTGCCAGCAGATTAAGGGACAGGGATAATTCACCCCTCCACTTT. It specifies CASRLRDRDNSPLHF.